These T cell receptor beta chains were read from a single sample in a study of tumor-infiltrating lymphocytes in oesophageal squamous cell carcinoma. TCRdb reprocessed the PCR reads with MiXCR, giving one entry per CDR3 protein. The table lists over 10,000 distinct CDR3 sequences, roughly half of them singletons. Specimen: normal esophageal tissue next to the tumor. These receptors came from a male donor with esophageal squamous cell carcinoma. Each CDR3 is given with its conserved first and last residue. Fields, in order: CDR3 DNA, CDR3 protein, D gene, V gene, clone size, CDR3 length, J gene. A D gene is named only where the DNA matches it firmly. The size of a clone is reported for some rows only, either as once, few or many, or as a class for expanded clones.

CDR3nt: TGTGCCAGCAGCTTAGGAGACAATGAGCAGTTCTTC
CDR3aa: CASSLGDNEQFF
d_gene: .
v_gene: TRBV11-3
abundance: medium-sized
len: 12
j_gene: TRBJ2-1

CDR3nt: TGTGCCAGCAGCTCCGGACCCTTCAATGAGCAGTTCTTC
CDR3aa: CASSSGPFNEQFF
d_gene: .
v_gene: TRBV7-2
abundance: .
len: 13
j_gene: TRBJ2-1

CDR3nt: TGTGCCAGCAGTACCATGGGACAGGGGGCGGGCAATCAGCCCCAGCATTTT
CDR3aa: CASSTMGQGAGNQPQHF
d_gene: TRBD1
v_gene: TRBV6-1
abundance: medium-sized
len: 17
j_gene: TRBJ1-5

CDR3nt: TGTGCCTGGAGTGAGGACTACTCCTACGAGCAGTACTTC
CDR3aa: CAWSEDYSYEQYF
d_gene: .
v_gene: TRBV30
abundance: .
len: 13
j_gene: TRBJ2-7

CDR3nt: .
CDR3aa: CASSPGGTQYFGAGELFF
d_gene: .
v_gene: TRBV7-4
abundance: .
len: 18
j_gene: TRBJ2-2

CDR3nt: TGTGCCAGCAGCTTAGCGTGGGGAAACACTGAAGCTTTCTTT
CDR3aa: CASSLAWGNTEAFF
d_gene: .
v_gene: TRBV7-8
abundance: medium-sized
len: 14
j_gene: TRBJ1-1

CDR3nt: TGTGCCAGCAATAGACACAAACAAGAGACCCAGTACTTC
CDR3aa: CASNRHKQETQYF
d_gene: .
v_gene: TRBV2
abundance: few
len: 13
j_gene: TRBJ2-5

CDR3nt: TGTGCCAGCAGCTTAGACGGGGGGGCGTCGGATGAGCAGTTCTTC
CDR3aa: CASSLDGGASDEQFF
d_gene: TRBD2
v_gene: TRBV7-9
abundance: .
len: 15
j_gene: TRBJ2-1

CDR3nt: TGTGCCAGCAGCCCCGCGGGAAGAGAAGCTTTCTTT
CDR3aa: CASSPAGREAFF
d_gene: .
v_gene: TRBV7-3
abundance: once
len: 12
j_gene: TRBJ1-1

CDR3nt: TGTGCCAGCAGTCTACAGGGTATCGGGGACGAGCAGTACTTC
CDR3aa: CASSLQGIGDEQYF
d_gene: .
v_gene: TRBV2
abundance: many
len: 14
j_gene: TRBJ2-7

CDR3nt: TGTGTCAGCAGCCAAGATAAAGGGACAGGGGGCGCCTACGAGCAGTACTTC
CDR3aa: CVSSQDKGTGGAYEQYF
d_gene: TRBD1
v_gene: TRBV4-2
abundance: .
len: 17
j_gene: TRBJ2-7

CDR3nt: TGTGCCAGCAGTTTACCGGGACAGGGTTACTACGAGCAGTACTTC
CDR3aa: CASSLPGQGYYEQYF
d_gene: TRBD1
v_gene: TRBV28
abundance: many
len: 15
j_gene: TRBJ2-7

CDR3nt: TGTGCCAGCAGTTTGCGTCTCCGTAGTTCACCCCTCCACTTC
CDR3aa: CASSLRLRSSPLHF
d_gene: .
v_gene: TRBV28
abundance: .
len: 14
j_gene: TRBJ2-3

CDR3nt: TGTGCCAGCAGCTTAGAGGGACAGTTAAACTATGGCTACACCTTC
CDR3aa: CASSLEGQLNYGYTF
d_gene: TRBD1
v_gene: TRBV7-3
abundance: .
len: 15
j_gene: TRBJ1-2

CDR3nt: TGTGCCAGCTCAACGTATGTCCAAGAGACCCAGTACTTC
CDR3aa: CASSTYVQETQYF
d_gene: .
v_gene: TRBV18
abundance: few
len: 13
j_gene: TRBJ2-5

CDR3nt: TGTGCCAGCAGTTTAGCCCTGACAGGGAACTCTGGAAACACCATATATTTT
CDR3aa: CASSLALTGNSGNTIYF
d_gene: TRBD1
v_gene: TRBV12-3/TRBV12-4
abundance: .
len: 17
j_gene: TRBJ1-3

CDR3nt: TGTGCCAGCAGCCACACCGGGACTAGAGGGGAGACCCAGTACTTC
CDR3aa: CASSHTGTRGETQYF
d_gene: TRBD2
v_gene: TRBV11-3
abundance: few
len: 15
j_gene: TRBJ2-5

CDR3nt: TGTGCCAGCAGTTTGACAGGGGTGGCCAATGAGCAGTTCTTC
CDR3aa: CASSLTGVANEQFF
d_gene: TRBD1
v_gene: TRBV2
abundance: .
len: 14
j_gene: TRBJ2-1

CDR3nt: TGTGCCAGTAGTATCGCCGGGACAGTTCAAGAGACCCAGTACTTC
CDR3aa: CASSIAGTVQETQYF
d_gene: TRBD1
v_gene: TRBV19
abundance: many
len: 15
j_gene: TRBJ2-5

CDR3nt: TGTGCCAGCAGTTACTGGGACTCCAGCACTGAAGCTTTCTTT
CDR3aa: CASSYWDSSTEAFF
d_gene: .
v_gene: TRBV6-2/TRBV6-3
abundance: .
len: 14
j_gene: TRBJ1-1

CDR3nt: TGTGCCAGCAGCCTTGAGCAACTCACGGGGGGCTACACCTTC
CDR3aa: CASSLEQLTGGYTF
d_gene: .
v_gene: TRBV7-2
abundance: once
len: 14
j_gene: TRBJ1-2

CDR3nt: TGTGCCAGCAGCCCCCTCCGGTATGGGGAGGGCCGATACGAGCAGTACTTC
CDR3aa: CASSPLRYGEGRYEQYF
d_gene: TRBD2
v_gene: TRBV14
abundance: .
len: 17
j_gene: TRBJ2-7

CDR3nt: TGCGCCAGCAGCCGGGGGGAGGGAGCCACGAGGGAGCAGTACTTC
CDR3aa: CASSRGEGATREQYF
d_gene: TRBD2
v_gene: TRBV4-1
abundance: few
len: 15
j_gene: TRBJ2-7

CDR3nt: TGTGCCAGCAGCTTATCAACGGGGACACCTCTCTCTGGGGCCAACGTCCTGACTTTC
CDR3aa: CASSLSTGTPLSGANVLTF
d_gene: .
v_gene: TRBV11-2
abundance: .
len: 19
j_gene: TRBJ2-6

CDR3nt: TGTGCCAGCAGCCTAGGTTTTAGCGGGGGGGACAATGAGCAGTTCTTC
CDR3aa: CASSLGFSGGDNEQFF
d_gene: TRBD2
v_gene: TRBV7-2
abundance: .
len: 16
j_gene: TRBJ2-1

CDR3nt: TGTGCCAGCAGCTTAGCGCTGTCGGCTTACAATGAGCAGTTCTTC
CDR3aa: CASSLALSAYNEQFF
d_gene: .
v_gene: TRBV7-9
abundance: .
len: 15
j_gene: TRBJ2-1

CDR3nt: TGTGCCAGCAGTTGGACAGGGTCCTATGGCTACACCTTC
CDR3aa: CASSWTGSYGYTF
d_gene: TRBD1
v_gene: TRBV12-3/TRBV12-4
abundance: .
len: 13
j_gene: TRBJ1-2

CDR3nt: TGTGCCAGCAGCCCCGGGCAAGCGGGAGGGCCCTCCCGGGTCTTC
CDR3aa: CASSPGQAGGPSRVF
d_gene: TRBD2
v_gene: TRBV5-3
abundance: once
len: 15
j_gene: TRBJ2-5

CDR3nt: TGTGCCAGCAGCCGTGTCCGAGAGACCCAGTACTTC
CDR3aa: CASSRVRETQYF
d_gene: .
v_gene: TRBV7-2
abundance: few
len: 12
j_gene: TRBJ2-5

CDR3nt: TGTGCCAGCAGCTTAGCTGGGGCGGGGGAGACCCAGTACTTC
CDR3aa: CASSLAGAGETQYF
d_gene: .
v_gene: TRBV7-9
abundance: few
len: 14
j_gene: TRBJ2-5

CDR3nt: TGTGCCAGCAGTGAAGCGTGGGGGGCCGGCACCGGGGAGCTGTTTTTT
CDR3aa: CASSEAWGAGTGELFF
d_gene: .
v_gene: TRBV6-1
abundance: many
len: 16
j_gene: TRBJ2-2

CDR3nt: TGTGCCAGCAGTGAAGGACAGGGAGAGACCCAGTACTTC
CDR3aa: CASSEGQGETQYF
d_gene: TRBD1
v_gene: TRBV6-1
abundance: once
len: 13
j_gene: TRBJ2-5

CDR3nt: TGTGCCATCAGTGACAAGGACCAAGAGACCCAGTACTTC
CDR3aa: CAISDKDQETQYF
d_gene: .
v_gene: TRBV10-3
abundance: .
len: 13
j_gene: TRBJ2-5

CDR3nt: TGTGCCAGCGTCTCCCCGAGGGACAGGGGGGCTGGTGGCTACACCTTC
CDR3aa: CASVSPRDRGAGGYTF
d_gene: TRBD1
v_gene: TRBV5-5
abundance: .
len: 16
j_gene: TRBJ1-2

CDR3nt: TGTGCCAGCAGCTCCCCTACTAGCAAGTCCTTCTCCGGGGAGCTGTTTTTT
CDR3aa: CASSSPTSKSFSGELFF
d_gene: .
v_gene: TRBV7-4
abundance: .
len: 17
j_gene: TRBJ2-2

CDR3nt: TGTGCCAGCAGCCAAGGGGCGAACACTGAAGCTTTCTTT
CDR3aa: CASSQGANTEAFF
d_gene: .
v_gene: TRBV3-1
abundance: few
len: 13
j_gene: TRBJ1-1

CDR3nt: TGTGCCAGCAGCTTCCGGGACCAAAACGATGAGCAGTTCTTC
CDR3aa: CASSFRDQNDEQFF
d_gene: .
v_gene: TRBV7-2
abundance: .
len: 14
j_gene: TRBJ2-1

CDR3nt: TGTGCCAGCAGCTTAGGGGCAACGGCTGGGACCCTCCACTTT
CDR3aa: CASSLGATAGTLHF
d_gene: .
v_gene: TRBV7-4
abundance: .
len: 14
j_gene: TRBJ1-6

CDR3nt: TGTGCCAGCAGCTTATCTACGACTGGAAACACCATATATTTT
CDR3aa: CASSLSTTGNTIYF
d_gene: .
v_gene: TRBV7-6
abundance: many
len: 14
j_gene: TRBJ1-3

CDR3nt: TGTGCCAGCAGTGAACGTCCAGGGTATGACAATGAGCAGTTCTTC
CDR3aa: CASSERPGYDNEQFF
d_gene: .
v_gene: TRBV6-1
abundance: few
len: 15
j_gene: TRBJ2-1

CDR3nt: TGTGCCAGCACCCGGGGGGATACGCAGTATTTT
CDR3aa: CASTRGDTQYF
d_gene: .
v_gene: TRBV6-1
abundance: .
len: 11
j_gene: TRBJ2-3

CDR3nt: TGTGCCAGCAGCCAAGCGGGAGGGCCGGGGTATGAGCAGTTCTTC
CDR3aa: CASSQAGGPGYEQFF
d_gene: TRBD2
v_gene: TRBV7-3
abundance: .
len: 15
j_gene: TRBJ2-1

CDR3nt: TGTGCCAGCAGCTTGGTGACAGCTACTATAGATACGCAGTATTTT
CDR3aa: CASSLVTATIDTQYF
d_gene: .
v_gene: TRBV5-8
abundance: large
len: 15
j_gene: TRBJ2-3

CDR3nt: TGTGCCAGCAGTCGGACTAGCGGAAAGAACACCGGGGAGCTGTTTTTT
CDR3aa: CASSRTSGKNTGELFF
d_gene: TRBD2
v_gene: TRBV12-3/TRBV12-4
abundance: .
len: 16
j_gene: TRBJ2-2

CDR3nt: TGTGCCAGCAGTTTCGGTCTCACCGTGACCGAGCAGTTCTTC
CDR3aa: CASSFGLTVTEQFF
d_gene: .
v_gene: TRBV12-3/TRBV12-4
abundance: medium-sized
len: 14
j_gene: TRBJ2-1

CDR3nt: TGTGCCAGCAGCTTACGGGGGCGTGATTCACCCCTCCACTTT
CDR3aa: CASSLRGRDSPLHF
d_gene: .
v_gene: TRBV7-2
abundance: .
len: 14
j_gene: TRBJ1-6

CDR3nt: TGTGCCAGCAGTCCCAATGGGGGAGTACCTGAGACCCAGTACTTC
CDR3aa: CASSPNGGVPETQYF
d_gene: .
v_gene: TRBV27
abundance: few
len: 15
j_gene: TRBJ2-5

CDR3nt: TGTGCTAGCAGCCAGGGACTAGCGGGGGCGGATGAGCAGTTCTTC
CDR3aa: CASSQGLAGADEQFF
d_gene: TRBD2
v_gene: TRBV7-6
abundance: .
len: 15
j_gene: TRBJ2-1

CDR3nt: TGTGCCAGCAGCTTAGACAAGGGAAACTCTGGGGCCAACGTCCTGACTTTC
CDR3aa: CASSLDKGNSGANVLTF
d_gene: .
v_gene: TRBV7-2
abundance: .
len: 17
j_gene: TRBJ2-6

CDR3nt: TGTGCCAGCAGCTTAGTAGCGGGGGGGCCTAGGGAGCAGTTCTTC
CDR3aa: CASSLVAGGPREQFF
d_gene: TRBD2
v_gene: TRBV7-2
abundance: medium-sized
len: 15
j_gene: TRBJ2-1

CDR3nt: TGTGCCAGCGGGCAGCTTAACTACGAGCAGTACTTC
CDR3aa: CASGQLNYEQYF
d_gene: .
v_gene: TRBV28
abundance: many
len: 12
j_gene: TRBJ2-7

CDR3nt: TGTGCCAGCAGCCCCGAACTAGCGGGAGTTTACAATGAGCAGTTCTTC
CDR3aa: CASSPELAGVYNEQFF
d_gene: TRBD2
v_gene: TRBV7-2
abundance: .
len: 16
j_gene: TRBJ2-1

CDR3nt: TGTGCCAGCAGCTTTAGCGGGGGACAAGAGACCCAGTACTTC
CDR3aa: CASSFSGGQETQYF
d_gene: TRBD2
v_gene: TRBV7-4
abundance: .
len: 14
j_gene: TRBJ2-5

CDR3nt: TGTGCCAGCAGCTCTCATGCCCTGAACACTGAAGCTTTCTTT
CDR3aa: CASSSHALNTEAFF
d_gene: .
v_gene: TRBV7-4
abundance: .
len: 14
j_gene: TRBJ1-1

CDR3nt: TGTGCCAGCAGTTGGACGGCTTACGAGCAGTACTTC
CDR3aa: CASSWTAYEQYF
d_gene: .
v_gene: TRBV12-3/TRBV12-4
abundance: .
len: 12
j_gene: TRBJ2-7